This TCR beta chain appears in the sequencing data of a study of T cells in Graves' hyperthyroidism and ophthalmopathy. Study background: The authors collected peripheral blood at initial diagnosis, before any treatment.

Patients with ophthalmopathy all had a Clinical Activity Score of at least 3, a NOSPECS grade of at least 4 and duration under 3 months. Roughly 9.1 ml of fresh peripheral blood supplied the PBMCs. CDR3 size: 13 residues. With 2 bases removed from V and 7 bases from J, the gap between germline ends came to 9 bases. In germline, CDR1 is LGHDT, CDR2 YNNKEL (reference sequence). Researchers amplified the TCR beta CDR3 regions from RNA transcripts. Initially, a first-round RT-PCR of the TCR CDR3 employed the HTBI primer set. Each CDR3 protein is one row after TCRdb ran MiXCR on the multiplex PCR reads. The sample shows about 610,000 distinct CDR3 sequences, 14% to 15% of them seen only once.

The sample taken for sequencing was blood. This receptor was identified in a woman aged 40-49 years with Graves' ophthalmopathy. The chain carries TRBV3-1 and TRBJ1-5; D is possibly TRBD1 (5 bases). For the CDR3, the DNA is TGTGCCAGCAGCCAACAGGGTATCCAGCCCCAGCATTTT. It encodes CASSQQGIQPQHF. Drawing the rest from reference TRBV3-1 and TRBJ1-5, the complete variable domain is DTAVSQTPKYLVTQMGNDKSIKCEQNLGHDTMYWYKQDSKKFLKIMFSYNNKELIINETVPNRFSPKSPDKAHLNLHINSLELGDSAVYFCASSQQGIQPQHFGDGTRLSIL.